The T cell receptor beta chain under discussion was sequenced for a study of blood T cell repertoires in COVID-19. At the level of the study: Nucleic acid was either cDNA or gDNA, and it came from T cells, B-cell-depleted T cells, or PBMCs.

Under the authors' procedure: Using reference gene primer amplification, nucleated cell counts were estimated. This table comes from immunoSEQ multiplex PCR, and its TCRdb copy is limited to in-frame clones, with some not included. V, J and clone size are those of that table, while D and trimming were read from the DNA. The table has about 300,000 clones, 70% to 90% seen once. What the recovered Cohort 3 donors had was two negative PCRs, clearance, or symptom resolution. Trimming took 1 base from V and 1 from J, leaving 8 bases between them. Germline V gives CDR1 GTSNPN, CDR2 SVGIG (reference sequence). The CDR3 runs to 14 residues.

The rearrangement uses TRBV30 and TRBJ1-5; D is undetermined. The TCR comes from a woman aged 30 to 39 who had recovered from COVID-19. Material: PBMCs or T cells enriched from blood (not recorded which). CDR3 DNA: TGTGCCTGGAGTGGCGGGATGAGCAATCAGCCCCAGCATTTT. It specifies CAWSGGMSNQPQHF.